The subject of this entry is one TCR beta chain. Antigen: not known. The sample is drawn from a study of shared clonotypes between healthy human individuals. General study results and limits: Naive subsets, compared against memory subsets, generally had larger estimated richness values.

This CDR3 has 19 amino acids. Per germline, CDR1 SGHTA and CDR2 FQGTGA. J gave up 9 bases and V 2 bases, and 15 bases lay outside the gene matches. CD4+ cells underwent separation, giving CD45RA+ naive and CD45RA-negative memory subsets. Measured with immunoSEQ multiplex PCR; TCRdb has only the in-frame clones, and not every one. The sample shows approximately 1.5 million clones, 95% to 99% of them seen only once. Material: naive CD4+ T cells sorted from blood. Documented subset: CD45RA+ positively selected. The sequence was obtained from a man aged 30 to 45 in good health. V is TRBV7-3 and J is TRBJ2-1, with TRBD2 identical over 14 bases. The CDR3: CASSLREPRLAGGSVEQFF. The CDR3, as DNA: TGTGCCAGCAGCTTACGGGAGCCCCGACTAGCGGGAGGGTCGGTTGAGCAGTTCTTC.